The source of this TCR beta chain is a study of T cells in Graves' hyperthyroidism and ophthalmopathy. CDR1 is SQVTM and CDR2 is ANQGSEA in the germline V gene. Trimming shortened V by 6 bases and J by 4 bases, and 19 bases separated the two germline ends. The CDR3 runs 14 residues. What was amplified from RNA transcripts were TCR beta CDR3 regions. An initial round of RT-PCR targeting the TCR CDR3 relied on the HTBI primer set. In TCRdb, the multiplex PCR reads were re-called with MiXCR into one record per CDR3 protein. The sample records 600,000 to 700,000 distinct CDR3 sequences, about 15% being singletons. Findings and limits, study-wide: A 13 V-J model separated ophthalmopathy from stable hyperthyroidism. Most clonotypes expanded in the thyroid (above 0.001) were also present in blood.

Those patients with uncontrolled infection, other autoimmune disease, pregnancy or lactation were excluded. Orbital computed tomography and thyroid ultrasound, together with serum TRAb and thyroxine and clinical symptoms, were used for diagnoses. With respect to this clonotype: The antigen remains unidentified.

The V call is TRBV29-1, the J call TRBJ2-7; TRBD2 might be the D (7 bases). This sequence was found in a woman between 35 and 50 years old with Graves' ophthalmopathy. The sequencing sample was made of blood. CDR3 loop: CSVGGQGSLYEQYF. CDR3 nucleotide sequence: TGCAGCGTCGGGGGGCAGGGCTCCTTGTACGAGCAGTACTTC.